This T cell receptor (beta chain) derives from a study of cytotoxic CD8 clonotypes in ibrutinib-treated CLL. Study-wide context: Partial responses numbered roughly 25 and complete responses 2; after a median approximately 70 months, approximately 14 stayed remitted and some twelve progressed. Response samples were taken after a median of about 12 months on treatment, range 6 to 36.

Assay used: immunoSEQ multiplex PCR; TCRdb lists only in-frame clones, some missing. The sample includes about 140,000 clones, over 75% seen only once; the top ten take 6% to 9.5%. The CDR3 spans 18 residues. The germline V gene encodes CDR1 MGHRA and CDR2 YSYEKL. The V and J ends lost 4 bases and 0 bases respectively, with 19 bases between them. The chain joins TRBV4-1 to TRBJ1-3; possibly TRBD1 for D (6 bases). The source material was PBMCs, sampled after 36 months of ibrutinib treatment. The source is a human donor with chronic lymphocytic leukemia. CDR3 nucleotide sequence: TGCGCCAGCAGCCTTATTCATTTGGGGGGGCCCTCTGGAAACACCATATATTTT. It translates to CASSLIHLGGPSGNTIYF.